This T cell receptor (beta chain) was captured in a study of vaccination and CD4 T cells after COVID-19. The Oncomine TCR Beta short-read assay was applied to DNA of cultured CD4+ T cells. TCRdb passed the PCR reads through MiXCR, listing each CDR3 protein once. The sample holds roughly 24,000 distinct CDR3 sequences, 64% seen once. Treatment denoted: approximately nine-day PBMC culture with coronavirus spike peptide pools or control peptides (ViraFEST assay). Germline V gene lookup returns CDR1 SGHAT and CDR2 FQNNGV. Trimming took 5 bases from V and 5 from J, leaving 18 bases between them. The CDR3 runs 16 residues. Of note for this clonotype: Its antigen remains unidentified.

The V and J genes are TRBV11-2 and TRBJ1-4; D ambiguous. The material sequenced was CD4+ T cells from blood, cultured in vitro. This receptor was obtained from a human donor who had recovered from COVID-19. This CDR3 reads CASSRGGGGRNEKLFF. DNA for the CDR3: TGTGCCAGCAGCCGAGGTGGCGGAGGGCGGAATGAAAAACTGTTTTTT.